This paragraph covers one TCR beta chain sequence. Its antigen is as yet unknown. The entry originates in a study of T cells in Graves' hyperthyroidism and ophthalmopathy. The study, taken as a whole, reports: Most expanded thyroid clonotypes above 0.001 also appeared in blood. Researchers report that a 13 V-J model separated ophthalmopathy from stable hyperthyroidism.

The CDR3 regions of TCR beta were amplified from RNA transcripts. The primer set for the first-round RT-PCR of the TCR CDR3 was HTBI. TCRdb itself ran the multiplex PCR reads through MiXCR, one entry per CDR3 protein. The sample has 550,000 to 700,000 distinct CDR3 sequences, roughly 50% seen once; the top ten hold about 20%. This CDR3 has 14 amino acids. CDR1 SGHRS and CDR2 YFSETQ come from the germline V gene. Unmatched junction bases numbered 8, after V lost 4 bases and J lost 6 bases. The clonotype comes from an adult woman with Graves' disease, either hyperthyroidism or ophthalmopathy (not recorded which). V gene TRBV5-1 combines with J gene TRBJ1-2, with TRBD1 matching over 8 bases. Sequencing was carried out using peripheral blood or thyroid tissue (not recorded which). CDR3 in DNA: TGCGCCAGCAGCCCCCAGACAGGGGAAGATGGCTACACCTTC. It translates to CASSPQTGEDGYTF. The full variable domain, in which reference TRBV5-1 and TRBJ1-2 provide the parts outside the CDR3, is KAGVTQTPRYLIKTRGQQVTLSCSPISGHRSVSWYQQTPGQGLQFLFEYFSETQRNKGNFPGRFSGRQFSNSRSEMNVSTLELGDSALYLCASSPQTGEDGYTFGSGTRLTVV.